Listed below are T cell receptor beta chains from one sample, sequenced in a study of human thymus T cells. Some clones are missing from TCRdb's copy, which holds only in-frame ones; the method was immunoSEQ multiplex PCR. The sample yields tens of thousands of clones, 90% to 95% seen once. The sample taken for sequencing was thymus tissue. Source of these receptors: a girl in the first two years of life with a congenital heart defect but otherwise immunologically healthy. Both conserved end residues are part of each CDR3. D genes are given only for firm matches. Size is stated for part of the rows, as once, few or many counts, or as a class when the clone is expanded.

d_gene,v_gene,j_gene,abundance,len,CDR3nt,CDR3aa
TRBD2,TRBV6-6,TRBJ2-3,-,16,TGTGCCAGCAGCGGGAGACTAGCGGACAAAACAGATACGCAGTATTTT,CASSGRLADKTDTQYF
TRBD2,TRBV11-2,TRBJ2-3,-,19,TGTGCCAGCAGCTTACCCGGGACTAGCGGGAGGACCGACACAGATACGCAGTATTTT,CASSLPGTSGRTDTDTQYF
-,TRBV7-6,TRBJ1-4,-,21,TGTGCCAGCAGCTTATCGCGTCCCGGGTTGATGGTGTTGGCGACTAATGAAAAACTGTTTTTT,CASSLSRPGLMVLATNEKLFF
TRBD2,TRBV30,TRBJ2-1,-,15,TGTGCCTGGAGAAATAAGCGGGGTCGTCACAATGAGCAGTTCTTC,CAWRNKRGRHNEQFF
-,TRBV7-2,TRBJ2-7,once,12,TGTGCCAGCAGCTTAGGTCAGTTCGAGCAGTACTTC,CASSLGQFEQYF
-,TRBV25-1,TRBJ1-1,-,13,TGTGCCAGCAGTGGCCGACAGGAAACTGAAGCTTTCTTT,CASSGRQETEAFF
TRBD2,TRBV29-1,TRBJ2-5,-,14,TGCAGCGTTGATAACCTAGCGGGACTGGAGACCCAGTACTTC,CSVDNLAGLETQYF
-,TRBV6-5,TRBJ2-7,-,16,TGTGCCAGCAGTTACTCGTCCAGCGGCCTATCCTACGAGCAGTACTTC,CASSYSSSGLSYEQYF
TRBD1,TRBV5-1,TRBJ2-1,-,16,TGCGCCAGCAGCTTGGGACAGGGAAGCTCCTACAATGAGCAGTTCTTC,CASSLGQGSSYNEQFF
TRBD1,TRBV11-2,TRBJ2-5,-,13,TGTGCCAGCACCGGGACAGCCCAAGAGACCCAGTACTTC,CASTGTAQETQYF
TRBD1,TRBV7-9,TRBJ2-7,-,15,TGTGCCAGCAGCTTAGCAACAGGGGACGAGGACGAGCAGTACTTC,CASSLATGDEDEQYF
TRBD2,TRBV5-1,TRBJ2-6,once,18,TGCGCCAGCAGAGTTAAACCGGGACTAGATCGAAGGGCCAACGTCCTGACTTTC,CASRVKPGLDRRANVLTF
-,TRBV28,TRBJ1-2,-,18,TGTGCCAGCAGTTTATACGGCGCCCGCGGGGAGGACAACTATGGCTACACCTTC,CASSLYGARGEDNYGYTF
-,TRBV29-1,TRBJ1-2,-,14,TGCAGCGTTGAGGGGTTACAGGTGAACTATGGCTACACCTTC,CSVEGLQVNYGYTF
TRBD2,TRBV19,TRBJ2-7,-,16,TGTGCCAGTAGTATTTCAACGACTAGCGAGAGCTACGAGCAGTACTTC,CASSISTTSESYEQYF
-,TRBV5-8,TRBJ2-7,once,13,TGTGCCAGCAGCTGGGGCTTCCCAAACGAGCAGTACTTC,CASSWGFPNEQYF
-,TRBV4-3,TRBJ1-1,-,16,TGCGCCAGCAGCCAAGAAGAGCAGGGGTTGAACACTGAAGCTTTCTTT,CASSQEEQGLNTEAFF
-,TRBV7-6,TRBJ2-3,-,15,TGTGCCAGCAGCTTATGTTACACACCCACAGATACGCAGTATTTT,CASSLCYTPTDTQYF
-,TRBV18,TRBJ1-3,-,15,TGTGCCAGCTCACCACCGGGGGGCTCTGGAAACACCATATATTTT,CASSPPGGSGNTIYF
-,TRBV15,TRBJ2-5,-,17,TGTGCCACCAGCAGAGAATTCATTCGCGGGTCGGTGGAGACCCAGTACTTC,CATSREFIRGSVETQYF
TRBD1,TRBV7-9,TRBJ2-7,-,16,TGTGCCAGCAGCTTAGCGCCGGGACAGGGGGCTCGAGAGCAGTACTTC,CASSLAPGQGAREQYF
-,TRBV28,TRBJ1-3,-,15,TGTGCCAGCAGTTGTCAGCCGTCCTCTGGAAACACCATATATTTT,CASSCQPSSGNTIYF
-,TRBV14,TRBJ2-1,-,16,TGTGCCAGCAGCCACGCAACTAGCCTGACCTACAATGAGCAGTTCTTC,CASSHATSLTYNEQFF
TRBD2,TRBV7-2,TRBJ2-2,-,18,TGTGCCAGCAGCTTCTCCCCCCGGCGGGAGGGCCGCACCGGGGAGCTGTTTTTT,CASSFSPRREGRTGELFF
-,TRBV4-2,TRBJ2-1,-,17,TGTGCCAGCAGCCAAGGACTAGGAGGGGGCTCCTACAATGAGCAGTTCTTC,CASSQGLGGGSYNEQFF
-,TRBV2,TRBJ2-4,-,18,TGTGCCAGCAGTGAGGGACTGAGCGGTAGGCTTGTGTTGGACATTCAGTACTTC,CASSEGLSGRLVLDIQYF
-,TRBV7-3,TRBJ2-2,-,16,TGTGCCAGCAGTACTAAAAACGCTAGCTTAACCGGGGAGCTGTTTTTT,CASSTKNASLTGELFF
-,TRBV27,TRBJ2-3,-,12,TGTGCCAGCAGTCGAGCAGGAGATACGCAGTATTTT,CASSRAGDTQYF
TRBD2,TRBV7-9,TRBJ2-1,-,15,TGTGCCAGCAGCCGAGCGGGAAAGGCCTACAATGAGCAGTTCTTC,CASSRAGKAYNEQFF
-,TRBV11-3,TRBJ2-1,-,12,TGTGCCAGCAGCTTAGCGAACAATGAGCAGTTCTTC,CASSLANNEQFF
TRBD2,TRBV4-1,TRBJ2-1,-,15,TGCGCCAGCAGCCGAGGACTAGCGGTTAACAATGAGCAGTTCTTC,CASSRGLAVNNEQFF
-,TRBV19,TRBJ2-1,-,13,TGTGCCAGTAGTATAGATGCGGGCAATGAGCAGTTCTTC,CASSIDAGNEQFF
-,TRBV18,TRBJ1-1,-,19,TGTGCCAGCTCACCACCGAAGACAAAGGGTAGGGTCATGAACACTGAAGCTTTCTTT,CASSPPKTKGRVMNTEAFF
TRBD1,TRBV11-2,TRBJ2-7,once,15,TGTGCCAGCAGCTCATCGGACAGGAGTTTAAAGGAGCAGTACTTC,CASSSSDRSLKEQYF
TRBD1,TRBV5-4,TRBJ1-2,-,15,TGTGCCAGCAGCCCCTACCGGGACAGGGGCTATGGCTACACCTTC,CASSPYRDRGYGYTF
-,TRBV19,TRBJ2-3,-,14,TGTGCCAGTAGAACGCGACAGGCCACAGATACGCAGTATTTT,CASRTRQATDTQYF
TRBD2,TRBV27,TRBJ2-2,-,16,TGTGCCAGCAGTTTGCGGTCTGCGGGGGGAACCGGGGAGCTGTTTTTT,CASSLRSAGGTGELFF
TRBD1,TRBV2,TRBJ1-5,once,20,TGTGCCAGCAGTCCAACCGGACCTCATTCCGGGACAGGGAGCAATCAGCCCCAGCATTTT,CASSPTGPHSGTGSNQPQHF
-,TRBV15,TRBJ2-3,-,14,TGTGCCACCAGCAGGATGGCTCAGGGGGATACGCAGTATTTT,CATSRMAQGDTQYF
TRBD2,TRBV6-5,TRBJ2-1,-,16,TGTGCCAGCAGTTCCGGGCTAGCGGGATACGTCAGTGAGCAGTTCTTC,CASSSGLAGYVSEQFF